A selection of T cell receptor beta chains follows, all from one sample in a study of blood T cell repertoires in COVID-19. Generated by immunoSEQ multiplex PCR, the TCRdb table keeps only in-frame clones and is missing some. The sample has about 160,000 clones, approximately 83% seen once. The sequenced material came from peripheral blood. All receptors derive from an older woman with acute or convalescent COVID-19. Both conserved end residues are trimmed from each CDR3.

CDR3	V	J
ASGDRRFRDTQY	TRBV6-5	TRBJ2-3
ASSTRNRGRGNTEAF	TRBV19	TRBJ1-1
ASSPRDQRGGETQY	TRBV7-2	TRBJ2-5
ASSLLTGQGAFGHYGYT	TRBV7-9	TRBJ1-2
ASSLKLGSVAF	TRBV7-3	TRBJ1-1
ASSSREGEQF	TRBV11-3	TRBJ2-1
ASSPLRTGGSEAF	TRBV5-1	TRBJ1-1
SVLGGAGDTQY	TRBV29-1	TRBJ2-3
ASSSRSTTGGKLF	TRBV27	TRBJ1-4
ASSLTGLAGGTGKTQY	TRBV5-5	TRBJ2-5
ASSQGGLWNTEAF	TRBV4-2	TRBJ1-1
ATSDAVTELSTDTQY	TRBV24-1	TRBJ2-3
ASSLAQNTGELF	TRBV18	TRBJ2-2
ASSPNLRDSSI	TRBV7-2	TRBJ2-3
ASSPGQPSNYGYT	TRBV7-2	TRBJ1-2
ASSLPPDWGDTQY	TRBV7-8	TRBJ2-3
ASSLNSGTGHGEQY	TRBV7-2	TRBJ2-7
SVEGGSNYNEQF	TRBV29-1	TRBJ2-1
ASSLEAGNTGELF	TRBV11-3	TRBJ2-2
ASSYPVSYEQY	TRBV7-9	TRBJ2-7
ATSDLAGPINQPQH	TRBV24-1	TRBJ1-5
ATGTGHSNQPQH	TRBV24-1	TRBJ1-5
ASSDARGSNQPQH	TRBV25-1	TRBJ1-5